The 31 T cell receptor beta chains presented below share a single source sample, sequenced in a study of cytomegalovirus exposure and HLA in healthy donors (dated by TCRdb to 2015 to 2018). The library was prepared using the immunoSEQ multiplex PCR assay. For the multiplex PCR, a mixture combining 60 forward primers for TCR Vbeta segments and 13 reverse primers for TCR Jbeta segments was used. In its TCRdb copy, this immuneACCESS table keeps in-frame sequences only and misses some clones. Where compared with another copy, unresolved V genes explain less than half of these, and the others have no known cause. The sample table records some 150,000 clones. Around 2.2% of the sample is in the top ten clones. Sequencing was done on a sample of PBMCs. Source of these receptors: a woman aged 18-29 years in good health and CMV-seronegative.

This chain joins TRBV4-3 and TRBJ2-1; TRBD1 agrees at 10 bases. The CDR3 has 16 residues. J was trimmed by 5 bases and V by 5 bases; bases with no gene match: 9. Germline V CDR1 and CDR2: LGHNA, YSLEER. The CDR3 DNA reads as TGCGCCAGCAGCACGAGGACAGGGGGACACAACAATGAGCAGTTCTTC. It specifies CASSTRTGGHNNEQFF.

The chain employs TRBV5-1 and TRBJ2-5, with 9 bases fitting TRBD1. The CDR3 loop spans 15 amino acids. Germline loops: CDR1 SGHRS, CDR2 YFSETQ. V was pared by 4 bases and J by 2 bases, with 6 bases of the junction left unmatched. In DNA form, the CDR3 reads TGCGCCAGCAGCCTACAGGGGGCGTTTCAAGAGACCCAGTACTTC. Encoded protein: CASSLQGAFQETQYF.

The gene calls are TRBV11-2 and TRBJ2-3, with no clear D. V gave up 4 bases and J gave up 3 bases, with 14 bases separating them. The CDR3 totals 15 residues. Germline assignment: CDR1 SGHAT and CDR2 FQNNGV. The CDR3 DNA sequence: TGTGCCAGCAGCTGGAAGGCTCGGAGTACAGATACGCAGTATTTT. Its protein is CASSWKARSTDTQYF.

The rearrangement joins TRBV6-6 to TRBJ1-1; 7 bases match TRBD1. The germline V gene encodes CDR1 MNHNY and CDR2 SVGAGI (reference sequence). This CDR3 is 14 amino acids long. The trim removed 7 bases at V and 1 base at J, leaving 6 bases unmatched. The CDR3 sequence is CASTPGQSNTEAFF. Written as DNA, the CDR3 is TGTGCCAGCACCCCGGGACAGTCGAACACTGAAGCTTTCTTT.

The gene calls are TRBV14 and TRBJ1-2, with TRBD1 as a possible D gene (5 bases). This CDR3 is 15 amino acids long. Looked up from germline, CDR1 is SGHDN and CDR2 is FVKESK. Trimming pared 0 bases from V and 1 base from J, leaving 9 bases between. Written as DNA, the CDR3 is TGTGCCAGCAGCCAAGATAGGACATTTAACTATGGCTACACCTTC. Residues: CASSQDRTFNYGYTF.

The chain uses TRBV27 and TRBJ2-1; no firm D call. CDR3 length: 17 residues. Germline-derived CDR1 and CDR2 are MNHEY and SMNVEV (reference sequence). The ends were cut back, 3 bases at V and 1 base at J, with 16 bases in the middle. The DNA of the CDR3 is TGTGCCAGCAGTTTGTTGGCAGGCCCCAGGTCCTACAATGAGCAGTTCTTC. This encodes CASSLLAGPRSYNEQFF.

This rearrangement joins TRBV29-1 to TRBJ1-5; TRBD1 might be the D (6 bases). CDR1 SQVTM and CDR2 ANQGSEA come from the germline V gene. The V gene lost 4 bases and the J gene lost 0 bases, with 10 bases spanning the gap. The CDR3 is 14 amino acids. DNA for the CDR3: TGCAGCGTTGGCGGACAGTTTAGCAATCAGCCCCAGCATTTT. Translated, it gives CSVGGQFSNQPQHF.

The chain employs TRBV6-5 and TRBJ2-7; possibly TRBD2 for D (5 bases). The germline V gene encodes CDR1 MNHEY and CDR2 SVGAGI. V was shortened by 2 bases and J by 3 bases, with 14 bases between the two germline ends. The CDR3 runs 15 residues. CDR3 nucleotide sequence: TGTGCCAGCAGTTACCTACTAGTGCCCCACTACGAGCAGTACTTC. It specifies CASSYLLVPHYEQYF.

CDR3: CASSRTGQGYGYTF. For the CDR3, the DNA is TGTGCCAGCAGTCGGACGGGACAGGGCTATGGCTACACCTTC. The chain carries TRBV11-3 and TRBJ1-2; 9 positions agree with TRBD1. V shed 6 bases and J 4 bases; nucleotides not matched to a gene: 6. Germline V gene lookup returns CDR1 SGHNT and CDR2 YENEEA. The CDR3 length is 14 residues.

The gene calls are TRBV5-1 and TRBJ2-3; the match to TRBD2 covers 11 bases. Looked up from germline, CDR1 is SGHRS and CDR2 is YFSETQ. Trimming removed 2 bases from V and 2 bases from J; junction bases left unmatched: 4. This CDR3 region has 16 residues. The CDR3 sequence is CASSFLAGGFTDTQYF. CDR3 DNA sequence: TGCGCCAGCAGCTTCCTAGCGGGAGGTTTCACAGATACGCAGTATTTT.

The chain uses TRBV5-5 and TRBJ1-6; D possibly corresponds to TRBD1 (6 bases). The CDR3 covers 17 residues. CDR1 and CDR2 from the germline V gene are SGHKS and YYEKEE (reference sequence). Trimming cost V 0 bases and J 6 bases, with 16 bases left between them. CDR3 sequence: CASSLALQGLGNSPLHF. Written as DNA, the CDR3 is TGTGCCAGCAGCTTGGCTCTTCAGGGGCTGGGTAATTCACCCCTCCACTTT.

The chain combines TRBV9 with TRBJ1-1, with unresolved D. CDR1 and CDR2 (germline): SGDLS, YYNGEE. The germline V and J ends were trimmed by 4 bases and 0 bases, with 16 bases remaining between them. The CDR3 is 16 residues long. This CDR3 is CASSSQRSSMNTEAFF. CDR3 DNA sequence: TGTGCCAGCAGCTCTCAGCGTTCCTCTATGAACACTGAAGCTTTCTTT. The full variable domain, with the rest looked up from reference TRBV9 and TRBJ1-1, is DSGVTQTPKHLITATGQRVTLRCSPRSGDLSVYWYQQSLDQGLQFLIQYYNGEERAKGNILERFSAQQFPDLHSELNLSSLELGDSALYFCASSSQRSSMNTEAFFGQGTRLTVV.

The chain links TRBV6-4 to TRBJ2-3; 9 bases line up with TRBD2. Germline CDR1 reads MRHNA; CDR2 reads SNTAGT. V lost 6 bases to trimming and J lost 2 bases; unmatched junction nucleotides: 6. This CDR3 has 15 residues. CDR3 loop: CASSSLAGFTDTQYF. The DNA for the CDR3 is TGTGCCAGCAGCTCACTAGCGGGCTTCACAGATACGCAGTATTTT.

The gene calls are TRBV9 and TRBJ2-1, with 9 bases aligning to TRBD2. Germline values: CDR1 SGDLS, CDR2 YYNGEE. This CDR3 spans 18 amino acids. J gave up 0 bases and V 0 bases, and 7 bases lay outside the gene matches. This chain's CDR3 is CASSVGLAGRGSYNEQFF. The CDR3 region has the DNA TGTGCCAGCAGCGTAGGTCTAGCGGGACGGGGCTCCTACAATGAGCAGTTCTTC. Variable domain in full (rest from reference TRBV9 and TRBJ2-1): DSGVTQTPKHLITATGQRVTLRCSPRSGDLSVYWYQQSLDQGLQFLIQYYNGEERAKGNILERFSAQQFPDLHSELNLSSLELGDSALYFCASSVGLAGRGSYNEQFFGPGTRLTVL.

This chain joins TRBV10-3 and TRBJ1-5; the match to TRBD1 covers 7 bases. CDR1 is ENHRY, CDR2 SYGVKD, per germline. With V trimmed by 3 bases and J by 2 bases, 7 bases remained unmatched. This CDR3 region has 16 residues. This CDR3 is CAISEPTGSGNQPQHF. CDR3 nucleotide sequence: TGTGCCATCAGTGAACCGACAGGGTCTGGCAATCAGCCCCAGCATTTT.

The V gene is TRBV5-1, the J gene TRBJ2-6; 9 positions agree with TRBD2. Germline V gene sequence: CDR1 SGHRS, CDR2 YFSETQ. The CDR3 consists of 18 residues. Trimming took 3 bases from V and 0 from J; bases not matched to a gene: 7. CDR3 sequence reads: CASSYGTSSRSGANVLTF. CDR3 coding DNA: TGCGCCAGCAGCTATGGGACTAGCTCCCGCTCTGGGGCCAACGTCCTGACTTTC.

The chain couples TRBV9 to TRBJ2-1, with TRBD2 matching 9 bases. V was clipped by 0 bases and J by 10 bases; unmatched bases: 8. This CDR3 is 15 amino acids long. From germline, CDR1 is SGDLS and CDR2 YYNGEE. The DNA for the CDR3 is TGTGCCAGCAGCGTAGGTGTTAGCGGGGGCCAAGAGCAGTTCTTC. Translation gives CASSVGVSGGQEQFF.

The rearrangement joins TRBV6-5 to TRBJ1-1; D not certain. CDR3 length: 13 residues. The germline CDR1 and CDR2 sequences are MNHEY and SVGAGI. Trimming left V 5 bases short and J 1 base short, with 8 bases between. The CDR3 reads CASSEAGNTEAFF. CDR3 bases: TGTGCCAGCAGTGAAGCGGGGAACACTGAAGCTTTCTTT.

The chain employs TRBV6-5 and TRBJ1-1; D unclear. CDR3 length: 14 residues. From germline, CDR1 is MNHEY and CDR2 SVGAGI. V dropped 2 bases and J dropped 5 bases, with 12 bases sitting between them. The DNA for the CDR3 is TGTGCCAGCAGTTACCGTCTTCAGTGGACTGAAGCTTTCTTT. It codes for CASSYRLQWTEAFF.

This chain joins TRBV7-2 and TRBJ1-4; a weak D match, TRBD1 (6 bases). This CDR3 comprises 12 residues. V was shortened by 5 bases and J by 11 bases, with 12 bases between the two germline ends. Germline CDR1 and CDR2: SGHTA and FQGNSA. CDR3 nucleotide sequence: TGTGCCAGCAGCAGATACGGACAGAAACTGTTTTTT. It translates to CASSRYGQKLFF.

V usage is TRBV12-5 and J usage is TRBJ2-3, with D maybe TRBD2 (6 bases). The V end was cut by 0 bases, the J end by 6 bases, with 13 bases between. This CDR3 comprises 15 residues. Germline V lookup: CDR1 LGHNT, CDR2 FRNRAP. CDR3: CASGLVVGGRDTQYF. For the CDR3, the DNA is TGTGCTAGTGGTTTGGTAGTAGGAGGGAGGGATACGCAGTATTTT.

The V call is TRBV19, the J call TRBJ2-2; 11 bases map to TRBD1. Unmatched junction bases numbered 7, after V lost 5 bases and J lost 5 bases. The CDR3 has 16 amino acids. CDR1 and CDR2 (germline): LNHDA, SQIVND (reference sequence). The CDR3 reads CASSSWTGGKTGELFF. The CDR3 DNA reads TGTGCCAGTAGTTCCTGGACAGGGGGCAAAACCGGGGAGCTGTTTTTT. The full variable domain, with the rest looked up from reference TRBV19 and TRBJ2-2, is DGGITQSPKYLFRKEGQNVTLSCEQNLNHDAMYWYRQDPGQGLRLIYYSQIVNDFQKGDIAEGYSVSREKKESFPLTVTSAQKNPTAFYLCASSSWTGGKTGELFFGEGSRLTVL.

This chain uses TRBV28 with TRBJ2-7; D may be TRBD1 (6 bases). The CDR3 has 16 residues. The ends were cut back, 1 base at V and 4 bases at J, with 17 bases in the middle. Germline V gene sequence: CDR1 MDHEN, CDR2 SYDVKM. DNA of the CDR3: TGTGCCAGCAGTTTATCGGATTATAGGACAGTTTACGAGCAGTACTTC. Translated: CASSLSDYRTVYEQYF.

The CDR3 spells CATSRGDSGRGNEQFF. CDR3 bases: TGTGCCACCAGCAGGGGTGATAGCGGGAGAGGGAATGAGCAGTTCTTC. The chain joins TRBV15 to TRBJ2-1; the match to TRBD2 covers 9 bases. This CDR3 is built from 16 residues. V shed 3 bases, J shed 7 bases, and the junction held 10 bases outside the gene matches. The germline gives CDR1 LNHNV, CDR2 YYDKDF (reference sequence). Full variable domain (rest looked up from reference TRBV15 and TRBJ2-1): DAMVIQNPRYQVTQFGKPVTLSCSQTLNHNVMYWYQQKSSQAPKLLFHYYDKDFNNEADTPDNFQSRRPNTSFCFLDIRSPGLGDTAMYLCATSRGDSGRGNEQFFGPGTRLTVL.

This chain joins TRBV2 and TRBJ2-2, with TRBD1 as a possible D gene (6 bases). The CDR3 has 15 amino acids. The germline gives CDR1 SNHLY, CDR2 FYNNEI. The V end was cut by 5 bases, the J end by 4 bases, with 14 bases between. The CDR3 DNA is TGTGCCAGCAGTTCAACAGGGCTCTCCACCGGGGAGCTGTTTTTT. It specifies CASSSTGLSTGELFF.

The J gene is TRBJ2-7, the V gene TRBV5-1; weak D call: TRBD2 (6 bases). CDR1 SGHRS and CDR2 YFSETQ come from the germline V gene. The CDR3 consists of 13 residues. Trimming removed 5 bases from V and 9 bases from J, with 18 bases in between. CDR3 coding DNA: TGCGCCAGCAGTTACCCGGGGGTCCCGAGGCAGTACTTC. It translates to CASSYPGVPRQYF.

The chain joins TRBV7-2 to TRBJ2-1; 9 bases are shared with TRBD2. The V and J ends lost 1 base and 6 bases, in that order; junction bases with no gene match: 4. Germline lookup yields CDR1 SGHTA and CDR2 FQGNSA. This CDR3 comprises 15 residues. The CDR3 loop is CASSLVAGVSNEQFF. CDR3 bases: TGTGCCAGCAGCTTAGTAGCGGGAGTGAGCAATGAGCAGTTCTTC.

The CDR3 reads CSVSLTLSSYEQYF. CDR3 in DNA: TGCAGCGTTTCCTTGACTTTGAGCTCCTACGAGCAGTACTTC. This chain connects TRBV29-1 to TRBJ2-7; no firm D call. Germline CDR1 is SQVTM and CDR2 is ANQGSEA. The CDR3 contains 14 residues. V gave up 5 bases and J gave up 0 bases, with 14 bases separating them.

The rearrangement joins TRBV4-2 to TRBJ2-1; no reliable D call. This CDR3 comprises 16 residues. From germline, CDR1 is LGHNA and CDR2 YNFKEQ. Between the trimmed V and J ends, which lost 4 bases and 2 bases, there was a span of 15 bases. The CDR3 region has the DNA TGTGCCAGCAGCCGTTGGGCCTCCGACACCTACAATGAGCAGTTCTTC. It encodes CASSRWASDTYNEQFF.

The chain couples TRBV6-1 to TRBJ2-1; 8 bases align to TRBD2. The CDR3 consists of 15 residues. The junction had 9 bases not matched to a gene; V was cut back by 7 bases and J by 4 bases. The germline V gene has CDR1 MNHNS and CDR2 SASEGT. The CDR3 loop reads CASTVFREGYNEQFF. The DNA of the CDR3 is TGTGCCAGCACCGTTTTCCGGGAGGGTTACAATGAGCAGTTCTTC.

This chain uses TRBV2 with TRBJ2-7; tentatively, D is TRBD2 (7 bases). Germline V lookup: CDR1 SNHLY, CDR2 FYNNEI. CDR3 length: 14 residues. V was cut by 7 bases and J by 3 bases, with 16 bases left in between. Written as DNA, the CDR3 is TGTGCCAGCACCGGAAGGGGGGGCTTCTACGAGCAGTACGTC. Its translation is CASTGRGGFYEQYV.